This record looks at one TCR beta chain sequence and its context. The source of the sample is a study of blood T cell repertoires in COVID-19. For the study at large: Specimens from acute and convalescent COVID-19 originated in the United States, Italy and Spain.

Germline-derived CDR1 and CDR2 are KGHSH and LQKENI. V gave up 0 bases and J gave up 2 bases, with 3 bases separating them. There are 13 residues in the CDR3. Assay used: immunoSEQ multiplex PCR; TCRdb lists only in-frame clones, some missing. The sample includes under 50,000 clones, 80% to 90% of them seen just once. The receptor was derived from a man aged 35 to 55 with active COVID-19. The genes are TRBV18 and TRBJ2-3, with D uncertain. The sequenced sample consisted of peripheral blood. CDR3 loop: CASSPPLTDTQYF. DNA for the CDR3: TGTGCCAGCTCACCACCTCTCACAGATACGCAGTATTTT. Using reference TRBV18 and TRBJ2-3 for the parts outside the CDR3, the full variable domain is NAGVMQNPRHLVRRRGQEARLRCSPMKGHSHVYWYRQLPEEGLKFMVYLQKENIIDESGMPKERFSAEFPKEGPSILRIQQVVRGDSAAYFCASSPPLTDTQYFGPGTRLTVL.